Following are 27 T cell receptor beta chains from one sample sequenced in a study of T cell responses to AZD1222 COVID-19 vaccine (dated by TCRdb to the early 2020s). In the paper's terms, the time point label means: about 28 days (+/-7) after the second vaccine dose. Libraries were made using the immunoSEQ multiplex PCR assay. Sourced from immuneACCESS, this table was stored by TCRdb with only in-frame sequences that have V and J called. A share of the clones is absent; for the studies checked, an unresolved V gene accounts for under half, and the remainder has no known explanation. Recorded for this sample are under 200,000 clones; around nine tenths of them occurred a single time. The ten largest clones add up to 26% of the sample. Sequencing was performed on peripheral blood, taken 28 days after the second AZD1222 dose. The origin of the receptors is an adult who received the AZD1222 COVID-19 vaccine.

The chain joins TRBV7-9 to TRBJ2-1, with TRBD2 matching 7 bases. CDR1 is SEHNR, CDR2 FQNEAQ, per germline (reference sequence). Germline trimming cut 3 bases from V and 8 bases from J; bases unmatched to any gene: 7. This CDR3 spans 14 amino acids. CDR3 residues: CASSLVGSGDEQFF. For the CDR3, the DNA is TGTGCCAGCAGCTTGGTCGGGAGCGGGGATGAGCAGTTCTTC.

The table lists this clone with a count of one. This chain uses TRBV19 with TRBJ1-2; 10 bases line up with TRBD1. Germline V gives CDR1 LNHDA, CDR2 SQIVND (reference sequence). This CDR3 comprises 14 residues. V lost 2 bases and J lost 8; bases outside the gene matches: 5. The CDR3 is CASSIMDRGNGYTF. The CDR3 DNA is TGTGCCAGTAGTATAATGGACAGGGGGAACGGCTACACCTTC.

The chain links TRBV21-1 to TRBJ1-4; no DNA check was done on the table's D call, TRBD1. TRBV21-1 corresponds to a pseudogene. The CDR3 is 14 amino acids. CDR3: CASSKAPQGEKLFF. For the CDR3, the DNA is TGTGCCAGCAGCAAAGCGCCACAGGGCGAAAAACTGTTTTTT.

The gene calls are TRBV7-3 and TRBJ2-3; the D gene is possibly TRBD2 (5 bases). The ends were cut back, 2 bases at V and 0 bases at J, with 9 bases in the middle. Germline V CDR1 and CDR2: SGHTA, FQGTGA. The CDR3 sequence is 15 residues long. Here the CDR3 DNA reads TGTGCCAGCAGCTTACGCGGCGGGAGCACAGATACGCAGTATTTT. This codes for CASSLRGGSTDTQYF. The full variable domain, its missing parts supplied by reference TRBV7-3 and TRBJ2-3, is GAGVSQTPSNKVTEKGKYVELRCDPISGHTALYWYRQSLGQGPEFLIYFQGTGAADDSGLPNDRFFAVRPEGSVSTLKIQRTERGDSAVYLCASSLRGGSTDTQYFGPGTRLTVL.

In nucleotides, the CDR3 is TGTGCCATCAGTGAGCCGGGACTCATCAATGAGCAGTTCTTC. As protein: CAISEPGLINEQFF. The chain is built from TRBV10-3 and TRBJ2-1, with D possibly TRBD2 on 6 matching bases. Between the trimmed V and J ends, which lost 2 bases and 6 bases, there was a span of 11 bases. The CDR3 extends over 14 amino acids. Germline CDR1 reads ENHRY; CDR2 reads SYGVKD.

The chain is built from TRBV7-3 and TRBJ2-7; D is unclear. Trimming removed 5 bases from V and 2 bases from J, with 10 bases in between. This CDR3 spans 13 amino acids. Germline CDR1 and CDR2: SGHTA and FQGTGA. DNA for the CDR3: TGTGCCAGCAGCCCCCCCCAGACCTACGAGCAGTACTTC. Translating gives CASSPPQTYEQYF.

The chain carries TRBV23-1 and TRBJ1-5; D gene unclear. TRBV23-1 is given ORF status, its function remaining uncertain. This CDR3 contains 12 residues. The V end was cut by 0 bases, the J end by 7 bases, with 4 bases between. The chain's CDR3 is CASSQSRQPQHF. CDR3 DNA: TGCGCCAGCAGTCAATCGCGGCAGCCCCAGCATTTT.

The V and J genes are TRBV19 and TRBJ2-4, with TRBD1 matching 8 bases. This CDR3 is 17 amino acids long. The germline V gene has CDR1 LNHDA and CDR2 SQIVND (reference sequence). Trimming removed 1 base from V and 1 base from J; junction bases left unmatched: 6. The CDR3 DNA sequence: TGTGCCAGTAGTATAGGGTGGCAGGGGGCGGCCAAAAACATTCAGTACTTC. Its translation is CASSIGWQGAAKNIQYF.

This chain joins TRBV7-2 and TRBJ2-6, with D unresolved. Germline V gene sequence: CDR1 SGHTA, CDR2 FQGNSA. Trimming cost V 5 bases and J 0 bases, with 8 bases left between them. CDR3 length equals 15 residues. The DNA for the CDR3 is TGTGCCAGCAGCCCCGCCCGCTCTGGGGCCAACGTCCTGACTTTC. Amino acids: CASSPARSGANVLTF.

This clone was observed once. The rearrangement links TRBV7-3 to TRBJ1-1; 7 positions match TRBD1. The CDR3 is 14 residues long. The V gene's germline CDR1 is SGHTA and CDR2 FQGTGA. Trimming removed 5 bases from V and 1 base from J; junction bases left unmatched: 4. The CDR3 sequence is CASSPGTANTEAFF. The CDR3 nucleotides read TGTGCCAGCAGCCCTGGGACAGCGAACACTGAAGCTTTCTTT.

This rearrangement joins TRBV5-1 to TRBJ2-5, with D unresolved. The V and J ends lost 4 bases and 5 bases respectively, with 21 bases between them. The CDR3 runs to 16 residues. CDR1 is SGHRS and CDR2 is YFSETQ in the germline V gene. The CDR3 reads CASSLVGGSLGETQYF. The CDR3 bases are TGCGCCAGCAGCCTAGTGGGCGGTTCCTTGGGTGAGACCCAGTACTTC.

As regards this clone: The junction departs from germline at one end; a sequencing error may be responsible. The CDR3 reads CASSLSDNSYEQYF. DNA for the CDR3: TGTGCTAGCAGCTTATCCGACAACTCCTACGAGCAGTACTTC. The V gene is TRBV7-7, the J gene TRBJ2-7; no clear D. The germline V gene has CDR1 SSHAT and CDR2 FNYEAQ (reference sequence). This CDR3 region has 14 residues. The variable domain in full, with the rest retrieved from reference TRBV7-7 and TRBJ2-7, is GAGVSQSPRYKVTKRGQDVTLRCDPISSHATLYWYQQALGQGPEFLTYFNYEAQPDKSGLPSDRFSAERPEGSISTLTIQRTEQRDSAMYRCASSLSDNSYEQYFGPGTRLTVT.

V and J are TRBV5-4 and TRBJ2-3, with a tentative D call TRBD2 (6 bases). This CDR3 spans 15 amino acids. Per germline, CDR1 SGHNT and CDR2 YYREEE (reference sequence). V lost 3 bases and J 5 bases, leaving 16 bases between the germline ends. For the CDR3, the DNA is TGTGCCAGCAGCTCCCCTAGCGCAGGAAGAGATACGCAGTATTTT. Translated: CASSSPSAGRDTQYF.

V gene TRBV19 combines with J gene TRBJ2-4; possible D gene TRBD1, 7 bases. Per the germline V gene, CDR1 is LNHDA and CDR2 is SQIVND (reference sequence). Between the trimmed V and J ends, which lost 5 bases and 10 bases, there was a span of 21 bases. The CDR3 is 15 residues long. CDR3 coding DNA: TGTGCCAGTAGTCCCCGACAGGGTCCGGGGGCTATTCAGTACTTC. This encodes CASSPRQGPGAIQYF.

The V call is TRBV5-4, the J call TRBJ1-1; D ambiguous. CDR1 and CDR2 (germline): SGHNT, YYREEE (reference sequence). The CDR3 runs 13 residues. The V and J ends lost 4 bases and 8 bases respectively, with 15 bases between them. CDR3 in amino acids: CASSPGPGREAFF. As DNA, the CDR3 is TGTGCCAGCAGCCCCGGGCCGGGAAGAGAAGCTTTCTTT.

The chain combines TRBV19 with TRBJ2-1; tentative D call: TRBD2 (6 bases). Deletions cut 7 bases from V and 8 bases from J, with 21 bases between. Germline loops: CDR1 LNHDA, CDR2 SQIVND (reference sequence). The CDR3 length is 15 residues. The CDR3: CASKRPGVFVDEQFF. The CDR3 DNA follows: TGTGCCAGTAAGCGTCCGGGAGTGTTTGTCGATGAGCAGTTCTTC.

This clone was seen a few times. This chain links TRBV7-3 with TRBJ2-7; TRBD2 matches at 9 bases. V was clipped by 0 bases and J by 1 base; unmatched bases: 1. The CDR3 extends over 15 amino acids. Germline assignment: CDR1 SGHTA and CDR2 FQGTGA. The DNA of the CDR3 is TGTGCCAGCAGCTTAACTAGCGGGAGTTCCTACGAGCAGTACTTC. Translated: CASSLTSGSSYEQYF.

The chain has TRBV7-3 and TRBJ2-2, with 8 bases identical to TRBD1. CDR3 length: 15 residues. Per germline, CDR1 SGHTA and CDR2 FQGTGA. Trimming at V came to 5 bases and at J to 2 bases, leaving 4 bases not matched to a gene. This CDR3 is CASSPTGENTGELFF. DNA of the CDR3: TGTGCCAGCAGCCCGACAGGGGAAAACACCGGGGAGCTGTTTTTT.

This clone was seen only once. V usage is TRBV5-1 and J usage is TRBJ2-6; 12 bases fit TRBD1. This CDR3 has 15 residues. In germline, CDR1 is SGHRS, CDR2 YFSETQ. Here the CDR3 reads CASGQGALGANVLTF. CDR3 nucleotide sequence: TGCGCGTCGGGACAGGGGGCGCTTGGGGCCAACGTCCTGACTTTC.

The gene calls are TRBV19 and TRBJ2-7; D is perhaps TRBD2 (6 bases). Germline lookup yields CDR1 LNHDA and CDR2 SQIVND (reference sequence). The CDR3 is 15 residues long. V was cut by 6 bases and J by 1 base, with 16 bases left in between. The CDR3 sequence is CASSLSGGDSYEQYF. The CDR3 nucleotides are TGTGCCAGTAGCCTATCAGGAGGGGATTCCTACGAGCAGTACTTC.

The chain recombines TRBV4-3 with TRBJ2-4, with D unclear. This CDR3 spans 15 amino acids. Trimming took 4 bases from V and 8 from J, leaving 18 bases between them. Germline CDR1 reads LGHNA; CDR2 reads YSLEER. CDR3: CASSPQPPPEDIQYF. The CDR3 DNA reads as TGCGCCAGCAGCCCCCAACCCCCTCCAGAGGACATTCAGTACTTC.

The V call is TRBV2, the J call TRBJ2-7; TRBD1 aligns across 12 bases. The trim removed 8 bases at V and 6 bases at J, leaving 5 bases unmatched. The CDR3 loop spans 13 amino acids. The germline V gene has CDR1 SNHLY and CDR2 FYNNEI. The CDR3 sequence: CASGRDRGPEQYF. Here the CDR3 DNA reads TGTGCCAGCGGGCGGGACAGGGGGCCCGAGCAGTACTTC.

This clone was detected only once. The J gene is TRBJ2-3, the V gene TRBV6-2 or TRBV6-3, with a tentative D call TRBD2 (6 bases). The CDR3 totals 16 residues. The V end lost 0 bases, the J end lost 2 bases, and 12 bases lay between the germline ends. CDR1 and CDR2 from the germline V gene are MNHEY and SVGEGT. Here the CDR3 reads CASSYSWDSPTDTQYF. CDR3 DNA: TGTGCCAGCAGTTACTCTTGGGACTCCCCCACAGATACGCAGTATTTT.

This clone was found once. The chain uses TRBV6-5 and TRBJ2-7; 9 bases match TRBD2. Germline V CDR1 and CDR2: MNHEY, SVGAGI. The CDR3 runs to 14 residues. V trimming: 6 bases; J trimming: 3 bases; junction bases outside the gene matches: 6. The CDR3, as DNA: TGTGCCAGCAGAAAAGGACTAGCGAGCTACGAGCAGTACTTC. Its protein product is CASRKGLASYEQYF.

This chain links TRBV2 with TRBJ2-5, with TRBD2 matching over 10 bases. V shed 4 bases and J 1 base; nucleotides not matched to a gene: 3. Germline assignment: CDR1 SNHLY and CDR2 FYNNEI. This CDR3 comprises 15 residues. The CDR3 protein is CASSGSGRPQETQYF. In DNA, the CDR3 is TGTGCCAGCAGTGGTAGCGGGAGGCCCCAAGAGACCCAGTACTTC.

The chain carries TRBV19 and TRBJ1-5; no firm D call. The CDR3 loop spans 13 amino acids. V was pared by 7 bases and J by 2 bases, with 9 bases between. Germline V gives CDR1 LNHDA, CDR2 SQIVND (reference sequence). This CDR3 is CASKSTGNQPQHF. CDR3 DNA sequence: TGTGCCAGTAAGAGTACGGGCAATCAGCCCCAGCATTTT.

The V and J genes are TRBV3-1 (or the pseudogene TRBV3-2) and TRBJ2-7; 7 bases fit TRBD2. Germline values: CDR1 LGHDT, CDR2 YNNKEL (reference sequence). The V and J ends lost 4 bases and 1 base, in that order; junction bases with no gene match: 4. The CDR3 has 14 residues. CDR3 sequence (DNA): TGTGCCAGCAGCCCGCGGCGGGGGTCCTACGAGCAGTACTTC. Its protein product is CASSPRRGSYEQYF.